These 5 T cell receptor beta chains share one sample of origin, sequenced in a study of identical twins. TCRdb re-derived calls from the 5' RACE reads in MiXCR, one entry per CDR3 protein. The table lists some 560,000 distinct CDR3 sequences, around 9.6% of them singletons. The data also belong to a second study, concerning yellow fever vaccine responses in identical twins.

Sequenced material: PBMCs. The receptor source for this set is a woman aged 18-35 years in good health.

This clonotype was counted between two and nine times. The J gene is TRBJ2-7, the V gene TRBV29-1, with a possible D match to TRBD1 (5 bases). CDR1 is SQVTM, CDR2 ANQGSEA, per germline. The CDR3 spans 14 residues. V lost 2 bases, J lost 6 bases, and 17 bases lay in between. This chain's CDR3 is CSVETPWGLSEQYF. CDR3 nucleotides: TGCAGCGTTGAAACCCCGTGGGGCCTATCCGAGCAGTACTTC.

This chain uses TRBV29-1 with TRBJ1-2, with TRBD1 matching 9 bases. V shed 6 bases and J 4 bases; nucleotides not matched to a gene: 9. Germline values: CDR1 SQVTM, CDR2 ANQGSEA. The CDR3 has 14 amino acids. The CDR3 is CSVPGQGRLYGYTF. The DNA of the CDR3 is TGCAGCGTACCGGGACAGGGAAGGCTCTATGGCTACACCTTC.

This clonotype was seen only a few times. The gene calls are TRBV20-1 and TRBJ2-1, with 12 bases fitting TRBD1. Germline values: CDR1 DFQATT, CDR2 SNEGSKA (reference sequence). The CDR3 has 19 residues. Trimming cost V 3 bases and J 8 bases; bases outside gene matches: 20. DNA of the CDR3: TGCAGTGCTAGCCCAAACCAATTCTTCCGGGACAGGGGGCCGGATGAGCAGTTCTTC. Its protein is CSASPNQFFRDRGPDEQFF.

For the CDR3, the DNA is TGTGCCAGCAGCGATCGGGCGGGGGGGCCGTGGTACAATGAGCAGTTCTTC. Translating it yields CASSDRAGGPWYNEQFF. J is TRBJ2-1 and V is TRBV7-8; 9 positions agree with TRBD2. V lost 5 bases and J lost 4; bases outside the gene matches: 12. This CDR3 comprises 17 residues. CDR1 is SGHVS, CDR2 FQNEAQ, per germline.

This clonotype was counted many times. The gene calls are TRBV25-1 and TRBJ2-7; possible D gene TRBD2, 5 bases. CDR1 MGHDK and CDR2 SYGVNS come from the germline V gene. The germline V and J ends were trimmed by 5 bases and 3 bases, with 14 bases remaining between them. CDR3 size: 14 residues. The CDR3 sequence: CASSLTGFYYEQYF. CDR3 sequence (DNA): TGTGCCAGCAGTCTCACGGGGTTTTACTACGAGCAGTACTTC.